The 27 T cell receptor beta chains below all came from one sample that was sequenced in a study of shared clonotypes between healthy human individuals. The data were produced by immunoSEQ multiplex PCR, yet TCRdb's version contains in-frame clones alone and is incomplete. The sample has over a million clones, less than 99% seen once. The sequenced sample was naive CD4+ T cells sorted from blood. Subset in this sample: CD45RA+ positively selected. The source of these receptors is a man aged 30 to 39 in good health.

V usage is TRBV5-6 and J usage is TRBJ1-1; D may be TRBD1 (5 bases). With 4 bases removed from V and 5 bases from J, the gap between germline ends came to 15 bases. This CDR3 region has 14 residues. Germline values: CDR1 SGHDT, CDR2 YYEEEE. The CDR3 coding sequence is TGTGCCAGCAGCCGGGTGGGGGGAGCGACTGAAGCTTTCTTT. This encodes CASSRVGGATEAFF.

The V and J genes are TRBV11-3 and TRBJ2-2; 7 bases agree with TRBD1. CDR1 SGHNT and CDR2 YENEEA come from the germline V gene. V was clipped by 0 bases and J by 4 bases; unmatched bases: 5. The CDR3 sequence is 16 residues long. The CDR3 spells CASSLERGLGTGELFF. The CDR3 DNA sequence: TGTGCCAGCAGCTTAGAGAGGGGGCTAGGCACCGGGGAGCTGTTTTTT.

This sequence joins TRBV28 and TRBJ2-3; D not certain. V shed 9 bases and J shed 0 bases, with 10 bases lying between them. The CDR3 spans 13 residues. Germline values: CDR1 MDHEN, CDR2 SYDVKM. The CDR3 reads CASTSFSTDTQYF. CDR3 in DNA: TGTGCCAGTACCTCGTTCAGCACAGATACGCAGTATTTT. Filled out from reference TRBV28 and TRBJ2-3, the complete variable domain reads DVKVTQSSRYLVKRTGEKVFLECVQDMDHENMFWYRQDPGLGLRLIYFSYDVKMKEKGDIPEGYSVSREKKERFSLILESASTNQTSMYLCASTSFSTDTQYFGPGTRLTVL.

This clone was seen a few times. J is TRBJ2-7 and V is TRBV28; D is unresolved. Looked up from germline, CDR1 is MDHEN and CDR2 is SYDVKM. The CDR3 loop spans 13 amino acids. V gave up 3 bases and J gave up 4 bases, with 10 bases separating them. CDR3 amino acids: CASSFGVPYEQYF. DNA of the CDR3: TGTGCCAGCAGTTTTGGGGTACCGTACGAGCAGTACTTC.

The rearrangement links TRBV7-9 to TRBJ2-7; 7 nucleotides agree with TRBD1. Per the germline V gene, CDR1 is SEHNR and CDR2 is FQNEAQ (reference sequence). The CDR3 totals 14 residues. V gave up 2 bases and J gave up 5 bases; unmatched junction bases: 6. CDR3 amino acids: CASSLRQGADEQYF. CDR3 DNA: TGTGCCAGCAGCTTACGACAGGGTGCCGACGAGCAGTACTTC.

V is TRBV6-5 and J is TRBJ1-1, with a possible D match to TRBD1 (6 bases). V was shortened by 6 bases and J by 3 bases, with 11 bases between the two germline ends. CDR3 length: 13 amino acids. The germline V gene has CDR1 MNHEY and CDR2 SVGAGI. CDR3 sequence reads: CASSNTGHTEAFF. CDR3 coding DNA: TGTGCCAGCAGCAATACAGGGCACACTGAAGCTTTCTTT.

The sample holds one count of this clone. The chain has TRBV27 and TRBJ1-2; D is undetermined. Germline CDR1 and CDR2: MNHEY and SMNVEV (reference sequence). The CDR3 extends over 12 amino acids. V dropped 4 bases and J dropped 8 bases, with 11 bases sitting between them. CDR3 sequence reads: CASSSVGSGYTF. CDR3 in DNA: TGTGCCAGCAGTTCAGTGGGGTCGGGCTACACCTTC.

This chain joins TRBV18 and TRBJ1-1; 8 bases align to TRBD1. V shed 3 bases and J 2 bases; nucleotides not matched to a gene: 8. Germline-derived CDR1 and CDR2 are KGHSH and LQKENI. This CDR3 has 16 residues. The CDR3 DNA reads TGTGCCAGCTCACCTCTAGAGGGACAGGTTAACACTGAAGCTTTCTTT. This translates into CASSPLEGQVNTEAFF.

The chain employs TRBV25-1 and TRBJ1-1, with 7 bases that match TRBD1. Germline V gene lookup returns CDR1 MGHDK and CDR2 SYGVNS. Trimming took 3 bases from V and 7 from J; bases not matched to a gene: 11. CDR3 length equals 15 residues. CDR3 coding DNA: TGTGCCAGCAGTGATCGCCGGGACAGTCCCTATGAAGCTTTCTTT. Its protein product is CASSDRRDSPYEAFF.

The chain is built from TRBV11-2 and TRBJ1-2, with D uncertain. Germline V gene lookup returns CDR1 SGHAT and CDR2 FQNNGV. The CDR3 is made up of 16 amino acids. The V end lost 3 bases, the J end lost 0 bases, and 14 bases lay between the germline ends. As DNA, the CDR3 is TGTGCCAGCAGCTTGGGGTCGTCCGCTGCTAACTATGGCTACACCTTC. It is translated as CASSLGSSAANYGYTF.

The chain couples TRBV5-6 to TRBJ2-3; D is undetermined. The CDR3 covers 15 residues. Germline values: CDR1 SGHDT, CDR2 YYEEEE. The V gene lost 4 bases and the J gene lost 0 bases, with 12 bases spanning the gap. CDR3 nucleotide sequence: TGTGCCAGCAGCCGAGGTTTGACTAGCACAGATACGCAGTATTTT. This sequence encodes CASSRGLTSTDTQYF.

This chain uses TRBV7-9 with TRBJ2-7; D call uncertain. The CDR3 extends over 13 amino acids. Germline V CDR1 and CDR2: SEHNR, FQNEAQ (reference sequence). V was trimmed by 1 base and J by 6 bases, leaving 10 bases between them. CDR3 region: CASSLVERGEQYF. DNA of the CDR3: TGTGCCAGCAGCTTAGTAGAACGCGGCGAGCAGTACTTC.

The V call is TRBV9, the J call TRBJ2-5; maybe TRBD2 (6 bases). The CDR3 loop spans 15 amino acids. CDR1 SGDLS and CDR2 YYNGEE come from the germline V gene. Trimming took 3 bases from V and 0 from J, leaving 12 bases between them. CDR3 sequence: CASSGRTNHQETQYF. CDR3 coding DNA: TGTGCCAGCAGCGGACGGACTAACCACCAAGAGACCCAGTACTTC. The full variable domain, with the rest looked up from reference TRBV9 and TRBJ2-5, is DSGVTQTPKHLITATGQRVTLRCSPRSGDLSVYWYQQSLDQGLQFLIQYYNGEERAKGNILERFSAQQFPDLHSELNLSSLELGDSALYFCASSGRTNHQETQYFGPGTRLLVL.

This chain links TRBV2 with TRBJ2-2; 7 bases match TRBD2. The germline V gene encodes CDR1 SNHLY and CDR2 FYNNEI. V shed 1 base and J 4 bases; nucleotides not matched to a gene: 6. The length of the CDR3 is 16 residues. The CDR3 loop is CASSEEASGRTGELFF. The CDR3 DNA follows: TGTGCCAGCAGTGAAGAGGCTAGCGGCCGCACCGGGGAGCTGTTTTTT.

The chain carries TRBV7-9 and TRBJ1-3, with D maybe TRBD1 (6 bases). Trimming cost V 1 base and J 4 bases, with 17 bases left between them. Germline assignment: CDR1 SEHNR and CDR2 FQNEAQ (reference sequence). The CDR3 length is 17 residues. DNA for the CDR3: TGTGCCAGCAGCTTAGTTCGTGGGGGGCAGATGGGAAACACCATATATTTT. Translated, it gives CASSLVRGGQMGNTIYF.

This chain joins TRBV28 and TRBJ1-4, with D hard to call. With 6 bases removed from V and 7 bases from J, the gap between germline ends came to 9 bases. CDR1 and CDR2 from the germline V gene are MDHEN and SYDVKM. The CDR3 runs to 12 residues. The CDR3 is CASSLLAEKLFF. The CDR3 DNA is TGTGCCAGCAGCCTGCTGGCTGAAAAACTGTTTTTT.

The V and J genes are TRBV5-1 and TRBJ2-2, with 8 nucleotides matching TRBD1. There are 16 residues in the CDR3. J was trimmed by 2 bases and V by 5 bases; bases with no gene match: 8. Germline lookup yields CDR1 SGHRS and CDR2 YFSETQ. Here the CDR3 DNA reads TGCGCCAGCAGTTCCCGGACAGGGAGTAACACCGGGGAGCTGTTTTTT. Its translation is CASSSRTGSNTGELFF.

The rearrangement joins TRBV5-5 to TRBJ1-5, with D possibly TRBD1 on 5 matching bases. Germline loops: CDR1 SGHKS, CDR2 YYEKEE (reference sequence). The CDR3 is 15 residues long. Trimming left V 4 bases short and J 1 base short, with 12 bases between. In DNA form, the CDR3 reads TGTGCCAGCAGCCCCACAGGAATCAGCAATCAGCCCCAGCATTTT. It translates to CASSPTGISNQPQHF.

The rearrangement uses TRBV19 and TRBJ1-5; possibly TRBD1 for D (6 bases). V lost 1 base and J 9 bases, leaving 19 bases between the germline ends. In germline, CDR1 is LNHDA, CDR2 SQIVND (reference sequence). The CDR3 is 16 amino acids. The CDR3 region has the DNA TGTGCCAGTAGTATAGGAATGGGGGGGGCCTTTCGGCCCCAGCATTTT. This sequence encodes CASSIGMGGAFRPQHF. Full variable domain (missing parts from reference TRBV19 and TRBJ1-5): DGGITQSPKYLFRKEGQNVTLSCEQNLNHDAMYWYRQDPGQGLRLIYYSQIVNDFQKGDIAEGYSVSREKKESFPLTVTSAQKNPTAFYLCASSIGMGGAFRPQHFGDGTRLSIL.

To note about this clone: This same CDR3 is encoded by further DNA sequences in the sample. The rearrangement joins TRBV29-1 to TRBJ2-7, with 10 bases that match TRBD1. CDR1 is SQVTM, CDR2 ANQGSEA, per germline. The V and J ends lost 5 bases and 4 bases, in that order; junction bases with no gene match: 5. The CDR3 has 13 amino acids. In nucleotides, the CDR3 is TGCAGCGTTTGGGACAGGGGTCCTTACGAGCAGTACTTC. It yields the protein CSVWDRGPYEQYF.

The rearrangement uses TRBV12-2 and TRBJ2-6; the table's D gene call, TRBD2, was not cross checked with the DNA. TRBV12-2 is a recognized pseudogene. This CDR3 has 16 residues. CDR3 DNA: TGTGCAAGTCGCTCGGGCGGGGTATCTGGGGCCAACGTCCTGACTTTC. Translated, it gives CASRSGGVSGANVLTF.

The rearrangement uses TRBV10-3 and TRBJ2-5, with 7 bases fitting TRBD2. Germline V gene data show CDR1 as ENHRY and CDR2 as SYGVKD. The length of the CDR3 is 14 residues. The V segment lost 7 bases and the J segment 3 bases; nucleotides outside the gene matches: 8. The CDR3 loop is CAIKSGTVEETQYF. CDR3 nucleotide sequence: TGTGCCATCAAAAGCGGGACTGTAGAAGAGACCCAGTACTTC.

Remarks on this clone: This sample also contains other DNA sequences that code for the same CDR3. The rearrangement links TRBV5-1 to TRBJ1-1; D is unresolved. This CDR3 is 14 amino acids long. V was trimmed by 0 bases and J by 2 bases, leaving 8 bases between them. CDR1 SGHRS and CDR2 YFSETQ come from the germline V gene. The CDR3: CASSLVRPNTEAFF. DNA for the CDR3: TGCGCCAGCAGCTTGGTACGGCCTAACACTGAAGCTTTCTTT.

The chain uses TRBV27 and TRBJ2-7; D is perhaps TRBD1 (6 bases). CDR3 length equals 14 residues. The germline V gene encodes CDR1 MNHEY and CDR2 SMNVEV (reference sequence). V shed 4 bases and J shed 2 bases, with 12 bases lying between them. In nucleotides, the CDR3 is TGTGCCAGCAGTTCCGGGACAAGACCCTACGAGCAGTACTTC. It encodes CASSSGTRPYEQYF.

This sequence joins TRBV4-1 and TRBJ2-2, with unresolved D. The CDR3 length is 14 residues. Germline CDR1 reads MGHRA; CDR2 reads YSYEKL. With 5 bases removed from V and 4 bases from J, the gap between germline ends came to 11 bases. CDR3 DNA: TGCGCCAGCAGCGCGCCGGGCCTCACCGGGGAGCTGTTTTTT. This translates into CASSAPGLTGELFF.

The chain uses TRBV10-3 and TRBJ1-5; D is unresolved. The CDR3 runs to 18 residues. Trimming took off 6 bases at V and 2 bases at J, with 23 bases between the two ends. CDR1 and CDR2 (germline): ENHRY, SYGVKD. CDR3: CAIREGPEQGRGNQPQHF. CDR3 coding DNA: TGTGCCATCAGAGAAGGACCGGAACAAGGGCGGGGCAATCAGCCCCAGCATTTT.

This chain links TRBV7-8 with TRBJ2-1; 8 nucleotides line up with TRBD2. Germline lookup yields CDR1 SGHVS and CDR2 FQNEAQ. The ends lost 0 bases at V and 7 bases at J; junction bases unmatched: 2. The CDR3 extends over 14 amino acids. CDR3 DNA: TGTGCCAGCAGCTTAGCCGGGGGGGGAAATGAGCAGTTCTTC. It is translated as CASSLAGGGNEQFF.